This record covers a single TCR beta chain. This CDR3 is built from 15 residues. Trimming took off 4 bases at V and 2 bases at J, with 14 bases between the two ends. Germline values: CDR1 LGHDT, CDR2 YNNKEL (reference sequence). This sample stems from a study of CD8 T cells in Susac syndrome. Reverse transcription of roughly 0.5 to 1 ug RNA was carried out with random hexamers. MiXCR, applied by TCRdb to the immunoSEQ multiplex PCR reads, yields one record per CDR3 protein. The sample includes roughly 180,000 distinct CDR3 sequences, less than 95% of them seen just once. This sequence was found in a human donor in good health. This rearrangement joins TRBV3-1 to TRBJ2-5; no reliable D call. The sample was CD4+ T cells from PBMCs. The CDR3 spells CASSPPRSLQETQYF. In nucleotides, the CDR3 is TGTGCCAGCAGCCCACCGCGGAGTCTTCAAGAGACCCAGTACTTC.